This entry describes one T cell receptor (beta chain). Looked up from germline, CDR1 is SGDLS and CDR2 is YYNGEE. The CDR3 is 14 amino acids. V gave up 4 bases and J gave up 6 bases; unmatched junction bases: 5. This record comes from a study of blood T cell repertoires in COVID-19. Study information: T cells, B-cell-depleted T cells, or PBMCs supplied cDNA or gDNA.

The data were produced by immunoSEQ multiplex PCR, yet TCRdb's version contains in-frame clones alone and is incomplete. The profile shows about 150,000 clones, around nine tenths of them singletons. The origin of this receptor is a woman of 80 years or more with COVID-19, enrolled during active disease. Sequenced sample: peripheral blood. This chain joins TRBV9 and TRBJ2-1, with 9 nucleotides matching TRBD1. CDR3 nucleotide sequence: TGTGCCAGCAGCAGTGGACAGGGGTTCAATGAGCAGTTCTTC. Translated: CASSSGQGFNEQFF.